These 27 T cell receptor beta chains were sequenced from one sample in a study of blood T cells in healthy people across ages. The authors ran a second PCR of 7 to 11 cycles using a sample-barcoded 5' primer and a J-beta primer mix. MiXCR was run by TCRdb on the 5' RACE reads, yielding one entry per CDR3 protein. The sample shows around 800,000 distinct CDR3 sequences, 46% of them seen only once. The material sequenced was blood. These receptors were collected from an elderly man in good health.

The genes are TRBV6-5 and TRBJ2-7; 11 nucleotides agree with TRBD1. The DNA end lines up better with TRBJ2-5; the J call may be wrong. This CDR3 comprises 12 residues. Germline-derived CDR1 and CDR2 are MNHEY and SVGAGI. The CDR3 region is CASRDRGETQYF. CDR3 nucleotides: TGTGCCAGCCGGGACAGGGGGGAGACCCAGTACTTC.

About this clonotype: A much larger clone is a single base away; this may be a read error. This sequence joins TRBV7-2 and TRBJ2-5, with a tentative D call TRBD1 (5 bases). CDR1 is SGHTA and CDR2 is FQGNSA in the germline V gene. The CDR3 is 15 residues long. The CDR3 bases are TGTGCCAGCAGCTTAGTACAGGCGTACCAAGAGACCCATTACTTC. This encodes CASSLVQAYQETHYF.

This clonotype appeared a few times. The chain has TRBV6-1 and TRBJ2-7; 9 bases fit TRBD2. The V gene end was trimmed by 1 base and the J gene end by 6 bases; junction bases not matched to a gene: 4. The CDR3 length is 14 residues. In germline, CDR1 is MNHNS, CDR2 SASEGT. The CDR3 is CASSEVLAGTEQYF. DNA for the CDR3: TGTGCCAGCAGTGAAGTCCTAGCGGGAACCGAGCAGTACTTC.

This clonotype came up a few times. The J gene is TRBJ2-1, the V gene TRBV9; D possibly corresponds to TRBD2 (6 bases). V was clipped by 2 bases and J by 8 bases, with 17 bases between them. CDR1 is SGDLS, CDR2 YYNGEE, per germline. CDR3 length: 15 residues. This chain's CDR3 is CASSVKQEGVYEQFF. The CDR3 DNA reads TGTGCCAGCAGCGTGAAACAGGAGGGTGTGTATGAGCAGTTCTTC.

This clonotype has a handful of counts. The CDR3 reads CASSLPSGTGETQYF. The CDR3 nucleotides read TGTGCCAGCAGCTTACCTAGCGGGACAGGGGAGACCCAGTACTTC. The chain joins TRBV7-9 to TRBJ2-5, with D perhaps being TRBD1 or TRBD2 (9 bases each). Germline CDR1 reads SEHNR; CDR2 reads FQNEAQ (reference sequence). V shed 2 bases and J shed 5 bases, with 15 bases lying between them. This CDR3 contains 15 residues.

A note on this clonotype: An end of the junction does not agree with germline; a read error may underlie this. The chain employs TRBV12-3 or TRBV12-4 and TRBJ2-5; 11 positions agree with TRBD1. The J call may be wrong; the DNA end is better matched by TRBJ2-7. The CDR3 extends over 15 amino acids. The CDR3 nucleotides are TGTGTCAGCAGTTTATTGGACAGGGGGCGGTACGAGCAGTACTTC. Translation gives CVSSLLDRGRYEQYF.

The V gene is TRBV15, the J gene TRBJ1-1; 9 bases align to TRBD1. Germline V lookup: CDR1 LNHNV, CDR2 YYDKDF (reference sequence). This CDR3 has 18 residues. Trimming took 4 bases from V and 4 from J; bases not matched to a gene: 16. CDR3 bases: TGTGCCACCAGCACGAGGGCGGGACAGGGAGGTCTGGGCACTGAAGCTTTCTTT. Translation: CATSTRAGQGGLGTEAFF.

The rearrangement joins TRBV27 to TRBJ1-2; TRBD1 matches 7 bases. Germline-derived CDR1 and CDR2 are MNHEY and SMNVEV (reference sequence). J gave up 6 bases and V 5 bases, and 6 bases lay outside the gene matches. This CDR3 has 13 residues. CDR3 sequence (DNA): TGTGCCAGCAGTAAGGACAGGAGTAATGGCTACACCTTC. Translated: CASSKDRSNGYTF.

This chain uses TRBV12-3 or TRBV12-4 with TRBJ2-3, with D hard to call. V lost 2 bases, J lost 0 bases, and 15 bases lay in between. The CDR3 is 17 residues long. The CDR3 is CASSLLRLKTSTDTQYF. The CDR3 DNA sequence: TGTGCCAGCAGTTTACTTCGACTGAAGACTAGCACAGATACGCAGTATTTT.

In DNA, the CDR3 is TGTGCCAGCAGCTTAGATCCTCGAGCGAACACCGGGGAGCTGTTTTTT. Its translation: CASSLDPRANTGELFF. V gene TRBV7-2 combines with J gene TRBJ2-2; D is undetermined. V was shortened by 1 base and J by 0 bases, with 9 bases between the two germline ends. Germline-derived CDR1 and CDR2 are SGHTA and FQGNSA. There are 16 residues in the CDR3.

This chain connects TRBV20-1 to TRBJ2-7, with 11 bases fitting TRBD2. This CDR3 spans 15 amino acids. V gave up 5 bases and J gave up 0 bases; unmatched junction bases: 6. The germline CDR1 and CDR2 sequences are DFQATT and SNEGSKA (reference sequence). The DNA of the CDR3 is TGCAGTGCTGGTAGGACTAGCGGGTTCTCCTACGAGCAGTACTTC. Amino acids: CSAGRTSGFSYEQYF.

The chain links TRBV25-1 to TRBJ1-2, with 11 bases aligning to TRBD1. The CDR3 length is 15 residues. Germline V gene sequence: CDR1 MGHDK, CDR2 SYGVNS. V shed 4 bases and J 2 bases; nucleotides not matched to a gene: 3. The CDR3 DNA follows: TGTGCCAGCAGTGTCGGACAGGGGGCGAACTATGGCTACACCTTC. It encodes CASSVGQGANYGYTF.

The rearrangement links TRBV21-1 to TRBJ2-1; TRBD2 is taken as the D call from the table, unchecked against the DNA. TRBV21-1 is deemed a pseudogene. The CDR3 loop spans 13 amino acids. CDR3 amino acids: CASTRGGSGEQFF. DNA for the CDR3: TGTGCCAGCACCAGAGGGGGTAGCGGCGAGCAGTTCTTC.

This chain connects TRBV24-1 to TRBJ2-1; TRBD1 matches 10 bases. Germline V gene lookup returns CDR1 KGHDR and CDR2 SFDVKD. Trimming removed 12 bases from V and 3 bases from J; junction bases left unmatched: 4. The CDR3 has 13 residues. CDR3 sequence: CAVRDRGYNEQFF. As DNA, the CDR3 is TGTGCCGTCAGGGACAGGGGCTACAATGAGCAGTTCTTC.

To note about this clonotype: Relative to the germline gene, one junction end is altered; a read error may explain this. This chain connects TRBV9 to TRBJ2-1; D remains unclear. Germline values: CDR1 SGDLS, CDR2 YYNGEE. CDR3 length: 15 residues. The CDR3, as DNA: TGTGCCAGCAGCCGAGGAGAGAGCACCTACGATGAGCAGTTCTTC. It translates to CASSRGESTYDEQFF.

The V call is TRBV12-3 or TRBV12-4, the J call TRBJ2-7; D gene unclear. The CDR3 has 13 residues. V shed 8 bases and J shed 2 bases, with 13 bases lying between them. The CDR3 loop reads CASGDFSTYEQYF. The CDR3 DNA follows: TGTGCCAGCGGCGACTTTTCCACCTACGAGCAGTACTTC.

V gene TRBV29-1 combines with J gene TRBJ1-1; 12 bases fit TRBD1. With V trimmed by 2 bases and J by 7 bases, 5 bases remained unmatched. Germline CDR1 SQVTM, CDR2 ANQGSEA. The CDR3 runs 14 residues. The CDR3 protein is CSVEYGTGGNEAFF. In DNA form, the CDR3 reads TGCAGCGTTGAATATGGGACAGGGGGCAATGAAGCTTTCTTT.

The V and J genes are TRBV27 and TRBJ2-4; the D gene is possibly TRBD1 (5 bases). Between the trimmed V and J ends, which lost 5 bases and 6 bases, there was a span of 23 bases. Germline V gives CDR1 MNHEY, CDR2 SMNVEV (reference sequence). The CDR3 contains 17 residues. The DNA for the CDR3 is TGTGCCAGCAGTCTACCCCGAAAAAGGGGATCGCGAAACATTCAGTACTTC. This sequence encodes CASSLPRKRGSRNIQYF.

The chain carries TRBV25-1 and TRBJ1-4; TRBD1 is a possible D gene (5 bases). CDR3 length: 13 residues. V was pared by 4 bases and J by 8 bases, with 11 bases between. The germline CDR1 and CDR2 sequences are MGHDK and SYGVNS. CDR3: CASSVGAREKLFF. CDR3 nucleotides: TGTGCCAGCAGTGTTGGGGCTCGGGAAAAACTGTTTTTT.

The sample holds many counts of this clonotype. This chain connects TRBV20-1 to TRBJ1-2, with 10 bases lining up with TRBD1. V lost 5 bases, J lost 3 bases, and 6 bases stayed unmatched. This CDR3 has 14 amino acids. The V gene's germline CDR1 is DFQATT and CDR2 SNEGSKA (reference sequence). The CDR3 loop is CSAEGQGVDYGYTF. The CDR3 region has the DNA TGCAGTGCTGAAGGACAGGGGGTCGACTATGGCTACACCTTC.

As concerns this clonotype: A read error may produce the germline difference seen at one junction end. The rearrangement links TRBV10-3 to TRBJ2-3, with D unclear. Germline V gene sequence: CDR1 ENHRY, CDR2 SYGVKD. There are 11 residues in the CDR3. The CDR3 sequence: CAIMRSDTRYF. CDR3 in DNA: TGTGCCATCATGCGGAGTGATACGCGGTATTTT.

This chain connects TRBV20-1 to TRBJ2-5, with 7 positions matching TRBD1. CDR3 length: 11 amino acids. V dropped 5 bases and J dropped 4; count of bases not matched to a gene: 1. Germline CDR1 is DFQATT and CDR2 is SNEGSKA (reference sequence). In nucleotides, the CDR3 is TGCAGTGCTCAGGGGGTAGAGACCCAGTACTTC. Amino acids: CSAQGVETQYF.

The chain combines TRBV29-1 with TRBJ2-2, with D hard to call. V lost 4 bases and J 4 bases, leaving 7 bases between the germline ends. The CDR3 consists of 12 residues. Germline V gene data show CDR1 as SQVTM and CDR2 as ANQGSEA. The CDR3 is CSVVWSTGELFF. The CDR3 DNA follows: TGCAGCGTTGTATGGTCCACCGGGGAGCTGTTTTTT.

The J gene is TRBJ2-1, the V gene TRBV12-3 or TRBV12-4; no reliable D call. The ends were cut back, 7 bases at V and 0 bases at J, with 19 bases in the middle. CDR3 size: 17 residues. The CDR3 DNA follows: TGTGCCAGCAATGAAGAGAGCTTCCCCAGCTCCTACAATGAGCAGTTCTTC. Translation gives CASNEESFPSSYNEQFF.

This clonotype was counted ten times or more. The rearrangement joins TRBV29-1 to TRBJ2-7; 8 bases match TRBD1. Trimming removed 7 bases from V and 5 bases from J; junction bases left unmatched: 7. This CDR3 contains 12 residues. From germline, CDR1 is SQVTM and CDR2 ANQGSEA. For the CDR3, the DNA is TGCAGCGGGAAGGACAGGGTAGACGAGCAGTACTTC. It encodes CSGKDRVDEQYF.

CDR3 DNA: TGCGCCAGCAGCCGAACTGTAGCGGGAAGTGAGCAGTACTTC. Its protein is CASSRTVAGSEQYF. The rearrangement joins TRBV5-1 to TRBJ2-7; 8 bases agree with TRBD2. CDR3 length equals 14 residues. The V segment lost 4 bases and the J segment 7 bases; nucleotides outside the gene matches: 10. Germline CDR1 SGHRS, CDR2 YFSETQ.

The chain couples TRBV29-1 to TRBJ1-1; 10 positions agree with TRBD1. After removal of 3 bases from V and 8 bases from J, the junction contained 6 bases not matched to a gene. Looked up from germline, CDR1 is SQVTM and CDR2 is ANQGSEA. CDR3 length: 13 residues. The CDR3 bases are TGCAGCGTTGAGGGGACAGGGGCATACGAAGCTTTCTTT. This gives the protein CSVEGTGAYEAFF. Full variable domain (rest looked up from reference TRBV29-1 and TRBJ1-1): SAVISQKPSRDICQRGTSLTIQCQVDSQVTMMFWYRQQPGQSLTLIATANQGSEATYESGFVIDKFPISRPNLTFSTLTVSNMSPEDSSIYLCSVEGTGAYEAFFGQGTRLTVV.